This TCR beta chain was sequenced during a study of human T cells and chemical hapten exposure. For the study at large: Chiefly women, the patients showed alopecia areata, totalis or universalis. General study points: As patch test score rose, PT1 expanded TCR counts tended to rise as well.

TCRdb analysed the RACE reads with MiXCR anew, one entry per CDR3 protein. Among 45,000 to 60,000 distinct CDR3 sequences listed, 9.5% to 15% were seen once. Time point defined: patch test 3, about 24 weeks after DPC sensitization. Indicated treatment: therapeutic diphenylcyclopropenone sensitization with weekly scalp DPC. V lost 3 bases to trimming and J lost 6 bases, with 9 bases between them. Germline V gene data show CDR1 as MRHNA and CDR2 as SNTAGT. This CDR3 contains 13 residues. As for this clonotype: As yet, its antigen is unknown.

Sequencing was performed on whole blood, taken in connection with sensitization to the hapten diphenylcyclopropenone (DPC). The chain has TRBV6-4 and TRBJ2-1; D gene uncertain. The sequence was collected from a man aged 30 to 45 with alopecia areata. Some clones in this sample may be carry-over from other donors' samples. CDR3 sequence: CASSDQAFNEQFF. CDR3 sequence (DNA): TGTGCCAGCAGTGATCAGGCTTTCAATGAGCAGTTCTTC.